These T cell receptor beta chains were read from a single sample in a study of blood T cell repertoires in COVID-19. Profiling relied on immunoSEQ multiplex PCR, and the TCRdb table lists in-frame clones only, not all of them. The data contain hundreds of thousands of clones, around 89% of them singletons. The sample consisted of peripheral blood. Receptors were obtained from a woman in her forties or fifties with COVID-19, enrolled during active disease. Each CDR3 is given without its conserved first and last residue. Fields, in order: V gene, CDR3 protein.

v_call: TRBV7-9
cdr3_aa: ASSWGRDYRTDTQY

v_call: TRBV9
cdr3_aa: ASSVGAGKDEQY

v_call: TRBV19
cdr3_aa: ASRAAGNSPLH

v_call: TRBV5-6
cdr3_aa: ASSLAGGLVGEQF

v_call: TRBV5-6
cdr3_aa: ASNLAATEQF

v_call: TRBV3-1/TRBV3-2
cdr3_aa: ASSQVAGGPAGELF

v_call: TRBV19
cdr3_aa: ASSMWGDSYNSPLH

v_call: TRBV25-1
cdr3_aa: ASREGTSGRETQY

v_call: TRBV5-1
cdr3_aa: ASSPMTGSTEAF

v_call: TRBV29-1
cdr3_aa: SVARAEGTEAF

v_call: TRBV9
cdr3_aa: ASSVGTGGYT

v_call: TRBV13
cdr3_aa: ASSGRQPLPYEQY

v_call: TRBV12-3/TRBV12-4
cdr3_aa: ASSYTNTEAF

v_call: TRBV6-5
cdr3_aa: ASSPGGYGYT

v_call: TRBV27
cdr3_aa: ASSKIYETVMNTEAF

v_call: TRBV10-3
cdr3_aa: AISESSYYSNQPQH

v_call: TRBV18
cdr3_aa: ASSQGPGAGNTIY

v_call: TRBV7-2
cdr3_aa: ASSPRRGRSGELF

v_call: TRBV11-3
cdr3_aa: ASSTGGGYNEQF

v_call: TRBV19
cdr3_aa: ASSETGGKDTQY

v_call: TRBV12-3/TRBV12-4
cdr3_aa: ASKGGPSYGYT

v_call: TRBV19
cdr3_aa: ASSLSFQGAGTEAF

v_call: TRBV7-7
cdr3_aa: ASSSTRGESPGELF